The clone carrying this TCR beta chain has a count of ten or more. What it binds is unknown. As to time point: patch test 1, 2 weeks after DPC sensitization. Treatment of the sample: therapeutic diphenylcyclopropenone sensitization with weekly scalp DPC. Researchers sampled blood before each patch test went on. V was cut by 5 bases and J by 5 bases, with 10 bases left in between. The CDR3 is 13 amino acids. The germline V gene has CDR1 SGHTA and CDR2 FQGNSA. This sample is drawn from a study of human T cells and chemical hapten exposure. Study at large: Small volume differences among pooled libraries mainly caused per-sample TCR yield variation.

TCRdb recomputed calls from the RACE reads with MiXCR, one row per CDR3 protein. Of 300,000 to 350,000 distinct CDR3 sequences listed, 6% to 8.5% were seen once; the top ten hold approximately 8%. General study points: Counts of expanded TCRs (at PT1) showed a positive correlation with patch test score.

The sample here was whole blood, taken in connection with sensitization to the hapten diphenylcyclopropenone (DPC). The sequence derives from a woman between 18 and 29 years old with alopecia areata. Some clones in this sample may be carry-over from other donors' samples. V gene TRBV7-2 combines with J gene TRBJ1-5; no firm D call. CDR3 in amino acids: CASSPIWDQPQHF. CDR3 DNA: TGTGCCAGCAGCCCAATTTGGGATCAGCCCCAGCATTTT.